The present entry profiles one T cell receptor beta chain with its context. The sample belongs to a study of blood T cell repertoires in COVID-19. V lost 4 bases and J 2 bases, leaving 14 bases between the germline ends. CDR1 and CDR2 (germline): PRHDT, FYEKMQ (reference sequence). This CDR3 is built from 15 residues. All enrollees were roughly 18 to 89 years old and from about two dozen US areas. Source study methods: Nucleated cell number was recorded as an estimate derived from reference gene primer amplification. Repertoires were generated with immunoSEQ multiplex PCR, while TCRdb's copy carries only in-frame clones and drops some. For V, J and clone size, that table is used; D and trimming come from the DNA. The sample lists about 440,000 clones, about 90% occurring once.

This chain links TRBV13 with TRBJ1-2; no definite D call. Sample: PBMCs or T cells enriched from blood (not recorded which). The TCR was taken from a man between 18 and 35 years old who had recovered from COVID-19. CDR3 residues: CASSSPLTGNYGYTF. The CDR3 DNA reads TGTGCCAGCAGCTCGCCCCTGACGGGGAACTATGGCTACACCTTC.